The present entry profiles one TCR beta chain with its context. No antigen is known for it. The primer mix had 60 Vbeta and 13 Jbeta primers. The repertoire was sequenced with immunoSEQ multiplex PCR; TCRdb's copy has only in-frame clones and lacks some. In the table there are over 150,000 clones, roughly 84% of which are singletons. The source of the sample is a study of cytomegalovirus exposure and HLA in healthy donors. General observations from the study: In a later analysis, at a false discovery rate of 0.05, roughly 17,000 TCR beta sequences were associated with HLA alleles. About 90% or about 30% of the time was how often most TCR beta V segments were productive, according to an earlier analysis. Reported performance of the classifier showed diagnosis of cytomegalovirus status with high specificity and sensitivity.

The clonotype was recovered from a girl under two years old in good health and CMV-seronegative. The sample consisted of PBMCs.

CDR3 sequence (DNA): TGTGCCTGGAGTCCCGGGACAGACACAGATACGCAGTATTTT. Translating gives CAWSPGTDTDTQYF. The chain joins TRBV30 to TRBJ2-3, with TRBD1 identical over 7 bases. V trimming: 2 bases; J trimming: 2 bases; junction bases outside the gene matches: 4. The CDR3 sequence is 14 residues long. Germline assignment: CDR1 GTSNPN and CDR2 SVGIG (reference sequence).